This TCR beta chain derives from a study of shared clonotypes between healthy human individuals. Across the study: Each donor's CD4 naive and CD4 memory cells filled three plates apiece, CD8 naive two, and CD8 memory one. Findings and limits, study-wide: On the whole, naive subsets had larger estimated richness than memory subsets had.

CD4+ cell separation produced CD45RA+ naive and CD45RA-negative memory subsets. Germline V gene sequence: CDR1 SGHKS, CDR2 YYEKEE (reference sequence). This CDR3 comprises 12 residues. V lost 4 bases, J lost 6 bases, and 8 bases lay in between. About this clone itself: What it binds is not known.

An even split of each subset's genomic DNA across several immunoSEQ plates was performed. Only in-frame clones appear in the TCRdb table, and some are missing; sequencing was by immunoSEQ multiplex PCR. The sample contains roughly 1,500,000 clones, roughly 98.5% of which appear only once. This receptor was identified in a man between 25 and 39 years old in good health. The material sequenced was naive CD4+ T cells sorted from blood. Subset indicated: CD45RA+ positively selected. The chain uses TRBV5-5 and TRBJ1-5; D uncertain. The CDR3 nucleotides are TGTGCCAGCAGCCCATCTGGTCAGCCCCAGCATTTT. Residues: CASSPSGQPQHF. The complete variable domain, with remaining parts taken from reference TRBV5-5 and TRBJ1-5, reads DAGVTQSPTHLIKTRGQQVTLRCSPISGHKSVSWYQQVLGQGPQFIFQYYEKEERGRGNFPDRFSARQFPNYSSELNVNALLLGDSALYLCASSPSGQPQHFGDGTRLSIL.